A selection of T cell receptor beta chains follows, all from one sample in a study of OX40 agonist ivuxolimab in advanced cancers. Clones were read by immunoSEQ multiplex PCR, and TCRdb kept only the in-frame ones, dropping some. This repertoire shows approximately 50,000 clones, nearly 80% found once; its top ten account for around 4.2%. The material was CD4+ or CD8+ T cells sorted from blood, obtained in a trial of the OX40 agonist ivuxolimab. The receptor source for this set is an adult with an advanced solid tumor such as melanoma, head and neck, liver or kidney cancer. Both conserved end residues are trimmed from each CDR3. A D gene is named only where the DNA matches it firmly. Size values are once, few and many counts, or a class for expanded clones, and some rows have none.

V gene: TRBV7-2
clone size: medium-sized
D gene: .
J gene: TRBJ1-1
CDR3 protein: ASSFMGWTEAF

V gene: TRBV5-4
clone size: .
D gene: TRBD2
J gene: TRBJ2-5
CDR3 protein: ASSLEAGSSRETQY

V gene: TRBV19
clone size: .
D gene: .
J gene: TRBJ1-2
CDR3 protein: ASSINRELGYT

V gene: TRBV2
clone size: .
D gene: TRBD2
J gene: TRBJ2-1
CDR3 protein: ASSSGTSSYNEQF

V gene: TRBV18
clone size: .
D gene: TRBD2
J gene: TRBJ2-7
CDR3 protein: ASSSLAVNNEQY

V gene: TRBV10-3
clone size: .
D gene: .
J gene: TRBJ1-3
CDR3 protein: AISDTTGNTIY

V gene: TRBV7-9
clone size: .
D gene: .
J gene: TRBJ1-5
CDR3 protein: ASSGGPAPGQPQH

V gene: TRBV10-3
clone size: .
D gene: TRBD1
J gene: TRBJ1-1
CDR3 protein: AIKVGTGGTEAF

V gene: TRBV11-2
clone size: few
D gene: TRBD1
J gene: TRBJ2-5
CDR3 protein: ASSFNRGKETQY

V gene: TRBV7-9
clone size: few
D gene: .
J gene: TRBJ1-1
CDR3 protein: ASSSRGGDSEAF

V gene: TRBV6-1
clone size: .
D gene: .
J gene: TRBJ2-3
CDR3 protein: ASSESAPDTQY

V gene: TRBV7-2
clone size: few
D gene: TRBD1
J gene: TRBJ2-4
CDR3 protein: ASSTQGADIQY

V gene: TRBV6-5
clone size: .
D gene: .
J gene: TRBJ1-4
CDR3 protein: AGRNEGNPNEKLF

V gene: TRBV28
clone size: once
D gene: TRBD2
J gene: .
CDR3 protein: ASSSLAGGLYEQY

V gene: TRBV6-5
clone size: .
D gene: TRBD2
J gene: TRBJ2-1
CDR3 protein: ASSYGLAGVNEQF